The 21 T cell receptor beta chains below all came from one sample that was sequenced in a study of control samples from healthy donors and cancer patients (TCRdb year 2020). The library was obtained by the immunoSEQ multiplex PCR assay. This is the immuneACCESS table as TCRdb keeps it, with only in-frame sequences that have V and J called. A part of the clones is gone; compared with another copy, unresolved V genes explain less than half, and the rest is unexplained. The sample table contains fewer than 85,000 clones; only one count was recorded for approximately 91% of them. Together, the top ten hold under 7.5% of the sample. Sequencing was done on a sample of blood. The receptors originated from a man in his fifties in good health.

V usage is TRBV7-2 and J usage is TRBJ2-4, with TRBD1 as a possible D gene (5 bases). There are 15 residues in the CDR3. V was cut by 5 bases and J by 1 base, with 12 bases left in between. Germline CDR1 reads SGHTA; CDR2 reads FQGNSA. CDR3 loop: CASSQHKGAKNIQYF. CDR3 nucleotide sequence: TGTGCCAGCAGCCAGCATAAGGGGGCCAAAAACATTCAGTACTTC.

This rearrangement joins TRBV19 to TRBJ2-6, with D possibly matching TRBD2 (5 bases). The CDR3 loop spans 16 amino acids. The V gene lost 7 bases and the J gene lost 1 base, with 14 bases spanning the gap. Germline V lookup: CDR1 LNHDA, CDR2 SQIVND (reference sequence). CDR3 residues: CASKYYRGSGANVLTF. Written as DNA, the CDR3 is TGTGCCAGTAAATATTACCGGGGATCTGGGGCCAACGTCCTGACTTTC. The whole variable domain, filled in from reference TRBV19 and TRBJ2-6, reads DGGITQSPKYLFRKEGQNVTLSCEQNLNHDAMYWYRQDPGQGLRLIYYSQIVNDFQKGDIAEGYSVSREKKESFPLTVTSAQKNPTAFYLCASKYYRGSGANVLTFGAGSRLTVL.

J is TRBJ1-5 and V is TRBV6-6; D gene uncertain. The germline V and J ends were trimmed by 3 bases and 1 base, with 7 bases remaining between them. CDR1 MNHNY and CDR2 SVGAGI come from the germline V gene (reference sequence). The CDR3 spans 14 residues. Written as DNA, the CDR3 is TGTGCCAGCAGTTATGGCTTGAGCAATCAGCCCCAGCATTTT. Its protein is CASSYGLSNQPQHF.

This chain uses TRBV27 with TRBJ2-1; 11 bases are a match to TRBD1. Trimming at V came to 6 bases and at J to 6 bases, leaving 10 bases not matched to a gene. In germline, CDR1 is MNHEY, CDR2 SMNVEV (reference sequence). CDR3 length: 16 residues. In DNA, the CDR3 is TGTGCCAGCAGCCAAGGTGGGACAGGGGGGAGCAATGAGCAGTTCTTC. This translates into CASSQGGTGGSNEQFF.

This clone came up once. The rearrangement links TRBV6-6 to TRBJ2-5; TRBD2 matches at 13 bases. V dropped 5 bases and J dropped 1; count of bases not matched to a gene: 4. Germline CDR1 reads MNHNY; CDR2 reads SVGAGI (reference sequence). This CDR3 has 16 residues. The CDR3 region is CASSKGLAGAQETQYF. The DNA for the CDR3 is TGTGCCAGCAGTAAAGGACTAGCGGGGGCCCAAGAGACCCAGTACTTC.

This sequence joins TRBV5-1 and TRBJ1-3; tentative D call: TRBD1 (5 bases). CDR1 and CDR2 from the germline V gene are SGHRS and YFSETQ. The CDR3 consists of 15 residues. Deletions cut 3 bases from V and 0 bases from J, with 10 bases between. DNA of the CDR3: TGCGCCAGCAGCTATGGGACCTTCTCTGGAAACACCATATATTTT. Its protein is CASSYGTFSGNTIYF.

V usage is TRBV6-6 and J usage is TRBJ2-5, with 15 bases lining up with TRBD2. V dropped 7 bases and J dropped 0; count of bases not matched to a gene: 9. The CDR3 extends over 18 amino acids. CDR1 is MNHNY, CDR2 SVGAGI, per germline (reference sequence). The CDR3 region is CASTRLGLAGGYQETQYF. The CDR3 DNA sequence: TGTGCCAGCACTCGTCTGGGACTAGCGGGGGGTTACCAAGAGACCCAGTACTTC.

The rearrangement links TRBV27 to TRBJ2-1; D gene unclear. Germline assignment: CDR1 MNHEY and CDR2 SMNVEV (reference sequence). The CDR3 is 13 amino acids. Trimming removed 0 bases at V and 6 bases at J, with 6 bases between. This chain's CDR3 is CASSLSIRNEQFF. DNA of the CDR3: TGTGCCAGCAGTTTATCGATTCGCAATGAGCAGTTCTTC.

The rearrangement joins TRBV20-1 to TRBJ2-3; TRBD1 matches at 9 bases. Losses at the gene ends were 3 bases for V and 3 bases for J; bases not matched to a gene: 7. Germline V gene lookup returns CDR1 DFQATT and CDR2 SNEGSKA (reference sequence). The CDR3 loop spans 15 amino acids. CDR3 bases: TGCAGTGCTAGTCGAGGACAGGGGAGAACAGATACGCAGTATTTT. Protein product: CSASRGQGRTDTQYF.

A few counts support this clone. The rearrangement joins TRBV21-1 to TRBJ2-7; the D call of TRBD1 is as the table states it, not checked on the DNA. TRBV21-1 is flagged as a pseudogene. This CDR3 has 10 residues. The CDR3: CASSKPPQYF. The CDR3, as DNA: TGTGCCAGCAGCAAACCCCCACAGTACTTC.

This chain uses TRBV6-2 or TRBV6-3 with TRBJ1-2; 10 nucleotides match TRBD1. The V segment lost 0 bases and the J segment 8 bases; nucleotides outside the gene matches: 21. The CDR3 loop spans 20 amino acids. Germline CDR1 MNHEY, CDR2 SVGEGT. CDR3 residues: CASSYSKLRDRGRDSSGYTF. The CDR3 DNA reads TGTGCCAGCAGTTACTCGAAACTCAGAGACAGGGGGCGAGATTCGTCAGGCTACACCTTC.

V is TRBV6-1 and J is TRBJ2-7; D is uncertain. The CDR3 contains 18 residues. Trimming removed 1 base from V and 2 bases from J, with 21 bases in between. Germline CDR1 and CDR2: MNHNS and SASEGT. Written as DNA, the CDR3 is TGTGCCAGCAGTGAAGGAGAGCAGCCCTGGTACCCTCCCTACGAGCAGTACTTC. Translated, it gives CASSEGEQPWYPPYEQYF.

This CDR3 reads CASSAGQGRYNEQFF. The CDR3 DNA follows: TGCGCCAGCAGCGCAGGACAGGGTCGCTACAATGAGCAGTTCTTC. The genes are TRBV10-1 and TRBJ2-1; TRBD1 matches at 8 bases. Per germline, CDR1 WNHNN and CDR2 SYGVQD (reference sequence). J gave up 3 bases and V 6 bases, and 7 bases lay outside the gene matches. This CDR3 is 15 amino acids long.

The rearrangement uses TRBV7-9 and TRBJ1-1; D ambiguous. The CDR3 totals 14 residues. The germline gives CDR1 SEHNR, CDR2 FQNEAQ (reference sequence). Deletions cut 3 bases from V and 5 bases from J, with 13 bases between. CDR3 coding DNA: TGTGCCAGCAGCTTGAAGGGTATGGGAACTGAAGCTTTCTTT. Protein sequence: CASSLKGMGTEAFF.

This chain links TRBV6-5 with TRBJ1-2; D is uncertain. V was clipped by 7 bases and J by 0 bases, with 15 bases between them. The CDR3 consists of 15 residues. Germline CDR1 reads MNHEY; CDR2 reads SVGAGI. CDR3 coding DNA: TGTGCCAGCACCGCCCGCCGGACTACTAACTATGGCTACACCTTC. It is translated as CASTARRTTNYGYTF.

The chain employs TRBV4-1 and TRBJ1-1, with D uncertain. Germline CDR1 MGHRA, CDR2 YSYEKL. CDR3 length equals 15 residues. V lost 1 base and J 2 bases, leaving 11 bases between the germline ends. The CDR3 spells CASSQVLRPNTEAFF. CDR3 DNA: TGCGCCAGCAGCCAAGTCCTGCGACCTAACACTGAAGCTTTCTTT.

This clone was counted a single time. The CDR3, as DNA: TGTGCCAGCAGTCCCTACGTGGAGTTCAATGGCTACACCTTC. It is translated as CASSPYVEFNGYTF. The rearrangement links TRBV6-5 to TRBJ1-2, with D unresolved. Germline CDR1 is MNHEY and CDR2 is SVGAGI. This CDR3 contains 14 residues. Trimming shortened V by 5 bases and J by 6 bases, and 16 bases separated the two germline ends.

The chain combines TRBV11-2 with TRBJ1-2; D is perhaps TRBD1 (6 bases). CDR1 and CDR2 (germline): SGHAT, FQNNGV. The CDR3 has 14 amino acids. Trimming removed 5 bases at V and 11 bases at J, with 21 bases between. CDR3 in DNA: TGTGCCAGCAGCAAAGGACAGTGGAGTGGAGGATACACCTTC. Residues: CASSKGQWSGGYTF. Based on the CDR3 plus reference TRBV11-2 and TRBJ1-2, the full variable domain is EAGVAQSPRYKIIEKRQSVAFWCNPISGHATLYWYQQILGQGPKLLIQFQNNGVVDDSQLPKDRFSAERLKGVDSTLKIQPAKLEDSAVYLCASSKGQWSGGYTFGSGTRLTVV.

The rearrangement uses TRBV29-1 and TRBJ2-7, with a possible D match to TRBD2 (6 bases). V was pared by 4 bases and J by 1 base, with 11 bases between. The CDR3 has 13 residues. Germline V gives CDR1 SQVTM, CDR2 ANQGSEA. CDR3 protein: CSVAGVLSYEQYF. As DNA, the CDR3 is TGCAGCGTTGCGGGAGTTCTTTCCTACGAGCAGTACTTC.

As regards this clone: At one of its ends the junction is not consistent with the germline gene, which may arise from a read error. The chain combines TRBV6-1 with TRBJ2-1, with 10 bases that match TRBD2. The CDR3 consists of 15 residues. Germline CDR1 and CDR2: MNHNS and SASEGT. The CDR3 sequence is CASSKAGGQYNEQFF. The DNA of the CDR3 is TGTGCCAGCAGTAAAGCGGGGGGGCAATACAATGAGCAGTTCTTC.

The V gene is TRBV10-3, the J gene TRBJ1-4, with a possible D match to TRBD1 (5 bases). V lost 6 bases and J 5 bases, leaving 13 bases between the germline ends. The germline V gene has CDR1 ENHRY and CDR2 SYGVKD. The CDR3 totals 14 residues. DNA for the CDR3: TGTGCCATCAGAAGGGACGGCGGGAATGAAAAACTGTTTTTT. Translated, it gives CAIRRDGGNEKLFF.